The 25 T cell receptor beta chains listed next were all sequenced from one sample in a study of early T cells in non-severe SARS-CoV-2 infection. In TCRdb, the 5' RACE reads were re-called with MiXCR into one record per CDR3 protein. In the table there are about 33,000 distinct CDR3 sequences, about 4.3% of which are singletons. The sample was whole blood. These receptors all stem from an adult who was a healthcare worker with PCR-confirmed SARS-CoV-2 infection or an uninfected control (not recorded which).

This clonotype was seen at least ten times. This rearrangement joins TRBV7-6 to TRBJ2-7; tentatively, D is TRBD1 (5 bases). V dropped 7 bases and J dropped 0 bases, with 16 bases sitting between them. The CDR3 is 15 residues long. Germline lookup yields CDR1 SGHVS and CDR2 FNYEAQ. The CDR3 coding sequence is TGTGCCAGCACCTTGGGGCAATCGAGCTCCTACGAGCAGTACTTC. Its translation is CASTLGQSSSYEQYF.

This clonotype appeared many times. V is TRBV19 and J is TRBJ2-1, with 7 bases aligning to TRBD1. Germline CDR1 is LNHDA and CDR2 is SQIVND (reference sequence). V dropped 5 bases and J dropped 7; count of bases not matched to a gene: 5. The CDR3 has 13 amino acids. The chain's CDR3 is CASSLQGINEQFF. CDR3 coding DNA: TGTGCCAGTAGTCTACAGGGGATTAATGAGCAGTTCTTC.

A few counts support this clonotype. V is TRBV7-9 and J is TRBJ2-3; tentative D call: TRBD2 (6 bases). Trimming shortened V by 3 bases and J by 4 bases, and 8 bases separated the two germline ends. The germline CDR1 and CDR2 sequences are SEHNR and FQNEAQ (reference sequence). The CDR3 loop spans 13 amino acids. The CDR3 DNA reads TGTGCCAGCAGCTTTGGGACTGCAGATACGCAGTATTTT. It translates to CASSFGTADTQYF.

The CDR3 sequence: CASSFGAGGREQYF. DNA of the CDR3: TGTGCCAGCAGTTTTGGGGCAGGGGGCCGGGAGCAGTACTTC. The chain combines TRBV28 with TRBJ2-7; TRBD1 matches 8 bases. CDR3 length: 14 residues. V was pared by 3 bases and J by 7 bases, with 8 bases of the junction left unmatched. Per germline, CDR1 MDHEN and CDR2 SYDVKM.

This clonotype turned up a few times. The chain links TRBV5-5 to TRBJ2-7, with D perhaps matching TRBD1 (5 bases). The CDR3 has 15 residues. Trimming shortened V by 0 bases and J by 1 base, and 11 bases separated the two germline ends. Germline-derived CDR1 and CDR2 are SGHKS and YYEKEE (reference sequence). The CDR3 protein is CASSLETAGSYEQYF. CDR3 DNA: TGTGCCAGCAGCTTGGAGACGGCAGGGTCCTACGAGCAGTACTTC.

The table lists this clonotype with many counts. This chain joins TRBV7-9 and TRBJ2-3; D unresolved. Germline CDR1 is SEHNR and CDR2 is FQNEAQ (reference sequence). V dropped 2 bases and J dropped 0 bases, with 6 bases sitting between them. The CDR3 runs to 14 residues. The CDR3 here is CASSLFDSTDTQYF. CDR3 nucleotide sequence: TGTGCCAGCAGCTTATTCGACAGCACAGATACGCAGTATTTT.

This clonotype was seen at least ten times. The chain couples TRBV30 to TRBJ1-1, with a tentative D call TRBD1 (6 bases). The germline CDR1 and CDR2 sequences are GTSNPN and SVGIG (reference sequence). Trimming cost V 6 bases and J 5 bases, with 13 bases left between them. The CDR3 contains 12 residues. This CDR3 is CACSPGATEAFF. CDR3 DNA sequence: TGTGCCTGCTCGCCAGGGGCAACTGAAGCTTTCTTT.

This clonotype was counted many times. The gene calls are TRBV7-9 and TRBJ2-5, with D perhaps TRBD2 (5 bases). Germline V gives CDR1 SEHNR, CDR2 FQNEAQ (reference sequence). The V and J ends lost 5 bases and 1 base respectively, with 8 bases between them. This CDR3 has 13 residues. CDR3 in amino acids: CASSPSGQETQYF. Written as DNA, the CDR3 is TGTGCCAGCAGCCCCAGCGGCCAAGAGACCCAGTACTTC.

This clonotype was counted ten times or more. The rearrangement links TRBV6-5 to TRBJ1-1; 8 positions agree with TRBD1. Germline V gives CDR1 MNHEY, CDR2 SVGAGI. The V and J ends lost 0 bases and 6 bases, in that order; junction bases with no gene match: 9. The CDR3 sequence is 16 residues long. The CDR3 here is CASSYSAGRGLSEAFF. For the CDR3, the DNA is TGTGCCAGCAGTTACTCGGCGGGCAGGGGGCTCTCTGAAGCTTTCTTT.

The sample holds a few counts of this clonotype. The V gene is TRBV12-3 or TRBV12-4, the J gene TRBJ1-6; TRBD1 is a possible D gene (6 bases). The CDR3 totals 16 residues. The V and J ends lost 2 bases and 4 bases respectively, with 12 bases between them. CDR3 in DNA: TGTGCCAGCAGTTTACAGGGGCCCCTTTATAATTCACCCCTCCACTTT. Translating gives CASSLQGPLYNSPLHF.

The CDR3 loop reads CASTGNDSPLHF. DNA of the CDR3: TGTGCCAGCACCGGGAACGATTCACCCCTCCACTTT. V is TRBV28 and J is TRBJ1-6; D not certain. The V end lost 7 bases, the J end lost 8 bases, and 9 bases lay between the germline ends. Germline CDR1 reads MDHEN; CDR2 reads SYDVKM. The CDR3 runs to 12 residues.

This clonotype is classed as medium-sized. The genes are TRBV11-2 and TRBJ1-2; D is perhaps TRBD1 (6 bases). This CDR3 comprises 14 residues. CDR1 is SGHAT, CDR2 FQNNGV, per germline. Trimming left V 3 bases short and J 4 bases short, with 12 bases between. In DNA form, the CDR3 reads TGTGCCAGCAGCTTGAGAGGGGGGGTCTATGGCTACACCTTC. Protein product: CASSLRGGVYGYTF.

This clonotype was seen more than once but under ten times. CDR3 in amino acids: CAISGYAQGKNSGNTIYF. CDR3 coding DNA: TGTGCCATCAGTGGATACGCACAGGGGAAGAACTCTGGAAACACCATATATTTT. The chain carries TRBV10-3 and TRBJ1-3; 7 nucleotides align to TRBD1. This CDR3 contains 18 residues. Germline CDR1 ENHRY, CDR2 SYGVKD. V trimming: 4 bases; J trimming: 0 bases; junction bases outside the gene matches: 12.

V is TRBV12-3 or TRBV12-4 and J is TRBJ2-7; 9 bases are a match to TRBD1. The junction had 3 bases not matched to a gene; V was cut back by 4 bases and J by 2 bases. The CDR3 is 14 residues long. CDR3 sequence: CASSSWDRAYEQYF. CDR3 DNA: TGTGCCAGCAGTTCCTGGGACAGGGCCTACGAGCAGTACTTC.

This clonotype appeared many times. In nucleotides, the CDR3 is TGTGCCAGCAGTACCCAGGGGAGCACCGGGGAGCTGTTTTTT. It specifies CASSTQGSTGELFF. V usage is TRBV2 and J usage is TRBJ2-2; D might be TRBD1 (6 bases). The V gene lost 5 bases and the J gene lost 4 bases, with 11 bases spanning the gap. The CDR3 is made up of 14 amino acids. The V gene's germline CDR1 is SNHLY and CDR2 FYNNEI.

This clonotype occurred many times. The chain couples TRBV5-4 to TRBJ2-1; D unclear. V was cut by 1 base and J by 8 bases, with 7 bases left in between. The germline V gene encodes CDR1 SGHNT and CDR2 YYREEE (reference sequence). There are 12 residues in the CDR3. CDR3 loop: CASSLRDDEQFF. The DNA of the CDR3 is TGTGCCAGCAGCTTGCGAGACGATGAGCAGTTCTTC. Complete variable domain (other parts from reference TRBV5-4 and TRBJ2-1): ETGVTQSPTHLIKTRGQQVTLRCSSQSGHNTVSWYQQALGQGPQFIFQYYREEENGRGNFPPRFSGLQFPNYSSELNVNALELDDSALYLCASSLRDDEQFFGPGTRLTVL.

In this sample, this clonotype turned up many times. This chain joins TRBV5-6 and TRBJ2-3; perhaps TRBD1 as D (6 bases). The CDR3 is made up of 14 amino acids. Between the trimmed V and J ends, which lost 5 bases and 2 bases, there was a span of 12 bases. Germline lookup yields CDR1 SGHDT and CDR2 YYEEEE. CDR3 sequence: CASSYGQHTDTQYF. In nucleotides, the CDR3 is TGTGCCAGCAGTTACGGACAGCACACAGATACGCAGTATTTT.

This clonotype was counted ten times or more. The rearrangement joins TRBV23-1 to TRBJ2-7; 9 bases fit TRBD1. TRBV23-1 carries the ORF label, with uncertain function. V shed 2 bases and J 3 bases; nucleotides not matched to a gene: 8. The CDR3 length is 16 residues. CDR3 nucleotides: TGCGCCAGCAGTCAAACAGGGGGCTACGGGGACTACGAGCAGTACTTC. Translated, it gives CASSQTGGYGDYEQYF.

This clonotype has a count of ten or more. The CDR3 DNA is TGTGCCAGCAGCCGAGCGGGGGCCCTCAATGAGCAGTTCTTC. Protein sequence: CASSRAGALNEQFF. The rearrangement links TRBV6-2 or TRBV6-3 to TRBJ2-1, with 8 bases aligning to TRBD2. V lost 6 bases to trimming and J lost 6 bases; unmatched junction nucleotides: 7. This CDR3 is 14 amino acids long. Germline CDR1 and CDR2: MNHEY and SVGEGT.

At least ten counts were recorded for this clonotype. This chain links TRBV25-1 with TRBJ2-2; weak D call: TRBD1 (6 bases). V lost 7 bases and J lost 2, with 11 bases in between. Germline V CDR1 and CDR2: MGHDK, SYGVNS. This CDR3 contains 14 residues. CDR3 nucleotides: TGTGCCAGCACCGGACAGATAAACACCGGGGAGCTGTTTTTT. Protein sequence: CASTGQINTGELFF.

This clonotype has ten or more counts. The rearrangement uses TRBV29-1 and TRBJ1-1, with unresolved D. Germline V gene sequence: CDR1 SQVTM, CDR2 ANQGSEA. This CDR3 has 14 residues. Trimming stripped 4 bases from V and 3 bases from J, with 15 bases between. The CDR3: CSVGQRLKDTEAFF. CDR3 nucleotide sequence: TGCAGCGTTGGCCAGCGGTTAAAGGACACTGAAGCTTTCTTT. The complete variable domain, with remaining parts taken from reference TRBV29-1 and TRBJ1-1, reads SAVISQKPSRDICQRGTSLTIQCQVDSQVTMMFWYRQQPGQSLTLIATANQGSEATYESGFVIDKFPISRPNLTFSTLTVSNMSPEDSSIYLCSVGQRLKDTEAFFGQGTRLTVV.

This clonotype was detected many times. V usage is TRBV6-5 and J usage is TRBJ1-5; 7 nucleotides match TRBD1. J lost 1 base, V lost 6 bases, and 6 bases had no gene match. The CDR3 is made up of 15 amino acids. Per germline, CDR1 MNHEY and CDR2 SVGAGI. CDR3 sequence reads: CASRPQGGSNQPQHF. The CDR3 DNA sequence: TGTGCCAGCAGGCCTCAGGGGGGGAGCAATCAGCCCCAGCATTTT.

This clonotype occurred a few times. The rearrangement uses TRBV7-2 and TRBJ1-2, with 9 bases matching TRBD1. V gave up 0 bases and J gave up 9 bases; unmatched junction bases: 8. Germline CDR1 reads SGHTA; CDR2 reads FQGNSA. There are 15 residues in the CDR3. CDR3: CASSLASPGQGSYTF. The CDR3 nucleotides read TGTGCCAGCAGCTTAGCATCCCCGGGACAGGGCAGCTACACCTTC.

The sample holds many counts of this clonotype. This chain links TRBV18 with TRBJ2-2; no definite D call. Germline V lookup: CDR1 KGHSH, CDR2 LQKENI. The CDR3 sequence is 13 residues long. V was clipped by 2 bases and J by 5 bases, with 6 bases between them. The CDR3 DNA follows: TGTGCCAGCTCACCAATGGAAACCGGGGAGCTGTTTTTT. It codes for CASSPMETGELFF.

This clonotype was seen many times. The V gene is TRBV9, the J gene TRBJ1-5; D not certain. This CDR3 region has 15 residues. Trimming left V 0 bases short and J 0 bases short, with 7 bases between. The germline CDR1 and CDR2 sequences are SGDLS and YYNGEE. CDR3 in amino acids: CASSVAGTSNQPQHF. CDR3 coding DNA: TGTGCCAGCAGCGTAGCCGGAACTAGCAATCAGCCCCAGCATTTT.